The sequence of this T cell receptor beta chain was determined in a study of identical twins. TCRdb ran MiXCR on the 5' RACE reads and lists one entry per CDR3 protein. The top ten clones hold approximately 0.52% of a sample with 500,000 or so distinct CDR3 sequences, around 14% of them seen once. This CDR3 comprises 15 residues. J gave up 1 base and V 3 bases, and 3 bases lay outside the gene matches. Germline lookup yields CDR1 SGHTA and CDR2 FQGNSA. This clonotype occurred a few times. A further study also used this sample, focusing on yellow fever vaccine responses in identical twins.

Input material: CD4+ T cells sorted from blood. This chain links TRBV7-2 with TRBJ2-3; TRBD1 matches 8 bases. The sequence was collected from a woman younger than 35 in good health. In DNA form, the CDR3 reads TGTGCCAGCAGCTTTCAGACAGGGGGCACAGATACGCAGTATTTT. Encoded protein: CASSFQTGGTDTQYF.